Below, one T cell receptor beta chain is given with its context. Its target is not known. This specimen belongs to a study of T cells in Graves' hyperthyroidism and ophthalmopathy. Study-level results: Blood also contained most expanded thyroid clonotypes above 0.001.

Regions amplified from RNA transcripts were the TCR beta CDR3 regions. A set of HTBI primers served as the primers for a first-round RT-PCR of the TCR CDR3. Via MiXCR, TCRdb re-called the multiplex PCR reads, giving one row per CDR3 protein. The sample lists under 600,000 distinct CDR3 sequences, 15% to 20% seen once, with roughly 3.5% in the top ten. The CDR3 runs to 16 residues. Between the trimmed V and J ends, which lost 0 bases and 1 base, there was a span of 13 bases. Germline CDR1 reads WNHNN; CDR2 reads SYGVQD (reference sequence). Isolation of PBMCs was performed on about 10 ml fresh peripheral blood.

What was sequenced was blood. The V gene is TRBV10-1, the J gene TRBJ2-7; D gene ambiguous. The sequence derives from a woman in her thirties or forties with Graves' ophthalmopathy. CDR3 residues: CASSESIGRDSYEQYF. The CDR3 bases are TGCGCCAGCAGTGAGTCGATTGGCAGAGATTCCTACGAGCAGTACTTC.